These 7 T cell receptor beta chains came from one sample sequenced in a study of T cells in Graves' hyperthyroidism and ophthalmopathy. Amplified regions were TCR beta CDR3 sequences from RNA transcripts. During a first-round RT-PCR of the TCR CDR3, the HTBI primer set was used. TCRdb fed the multiplex PCR reads into MiXCR, producing one record per CDR3 protein. In the table there are 350,000 to 400,000 distinct CDR3 sequences, about 15% of which are singletons. Sequencing used blood. The source of these receptors is a woman aged 30 to 39 with Graves' hyperthyroidism.

This clonotype was counted many times. The V and J genes are TRBV28 and TRBJ2-1, with D possibly matching TRBD1 (6 bases). Germline V gene lookup returns CDR1 MDHEN and CDR2 SYDVKM. V shed 7 bases and J shed 1 base, with 11 bases lying between them. The CDR3 is 14 amino acids. The CDR3 coding sequence is TGTGCCAGCACCCCAGGGGTTTCCTACAATGAGCAGTTCTTC. Translating gives CASTPGVSYNEQFF.

This clonotype was counted a few times. The chain links TRBV10-3 to TRBJ2-1; TRBD2 agrees at 7 bases. The CDR3 has 14 residues. V dropped 2 bases and J dropped 6; count of bases not matched to a gene: 4. The germline CDR1 and CDR2 sequences are ENHRY and SYGVKD. The CDR3 region has the DNA TGTGCCATCAGTGAGACTAGCGTACGCAATGAGCAGTTCTTC. Encoded protein: CAISETSVRNEQFF.

The chain has TRBV9 and TRBJ2-3; 11 positions match TRBD2. Germline values: CDR1 SGDLS, CDR2 YYNGEE. Trimming at V came to 6 bases and at J to 2 bases, leaving 8 bases not matched to a gene. The CDR3 runs 16 residues. CDR3 in DNA: TGTGCCAGCACTCGGACTAGCGGGTACTTCACAGATACGCAGTATTTT. It translates to CASTRTSGYFTDTQYF.

This clonotype was picked up a small number of times. The chain couples TRBV29-1 to TRBJ1-1; maybe TRBD1 (5 bases). Germline CDR1 reads SQVTM; CDR2 reads ANQGSEA. Trimming pared 6 bases from V and 6 bases from J, leaving 14 bases between. The CDR3 contains 12 residues. The CDR3 region is CSVPRGDSEAFF. In DNA form, the CDR3 reads TGCAGCGTCCCCCGGGGGGACTCTGAAGCTTTCTTT.

This clonotype was detected ten times or more. This chain joins TRBV12-3 or TRBV12-4 and TRBJ1-1; D remains unclear. V dropped 3 bases and J dropped 1 base, with 9 bases sitting between them. There are 14 residues in the CDR3. Written as DNA, the CDR3 is TGTGCCAGCAGTTTTGCGGGCGGGAACACTGAAGCTTTCTTT. This gives the protein CASSFAGGNTEAFF.

The chain uses TRBV4-2 and TRBJ2-1, with TRBD2 identical over 12 bases. Germline V lookup: CDR1 LGHNA, CDR2 YNFKEQ. The J segment lost 7 bases and the V segment lost 1 base, leaving 11 bases of the junction unmatched. The CDR3 has 18 amino acids. The CDR3 DNA reads as TGTGCCAGCAGCCAAGCTAGCGGGAGGGTAAAAGGGAGGAATGAGCAGTTCTTC. Its protein product is CASSQASGRVKGRNEQFF.

This clonotype was recorded at least ten times. This chain uses TRBV20-1 with TRBJ2-1; 12 bases agree with TRBD2. The CDR3 length is 16 residues. Trimming cost V 1 base and J 8 bases; bases outside gene matches: 9. Germline V gene sequence: CDR1 DFQATT, CDR2 SNEGSKA (reference sequence). Here the CDR3 DNA reads TGCAGTGCTAGAGCCCTAGCGGGAGGGCCATGGGATGAGCAGTTCTTC. Translated, it gives CSARALAGGPWDEQFF.